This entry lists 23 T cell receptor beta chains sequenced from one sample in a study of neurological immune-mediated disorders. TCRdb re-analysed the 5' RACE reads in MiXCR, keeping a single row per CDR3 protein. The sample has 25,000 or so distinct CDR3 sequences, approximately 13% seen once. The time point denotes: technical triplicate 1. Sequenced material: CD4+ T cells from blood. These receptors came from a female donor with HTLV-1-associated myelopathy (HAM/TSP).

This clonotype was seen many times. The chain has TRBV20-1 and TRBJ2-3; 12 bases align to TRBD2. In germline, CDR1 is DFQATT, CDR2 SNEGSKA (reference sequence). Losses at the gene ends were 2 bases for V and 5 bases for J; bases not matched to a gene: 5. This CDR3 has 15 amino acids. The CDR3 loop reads CSARMASGGGDTQYF. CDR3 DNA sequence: TGCAGTGCTAGAATGGCTAGCGGGGGGGGAGATACGCAGTATTTT.

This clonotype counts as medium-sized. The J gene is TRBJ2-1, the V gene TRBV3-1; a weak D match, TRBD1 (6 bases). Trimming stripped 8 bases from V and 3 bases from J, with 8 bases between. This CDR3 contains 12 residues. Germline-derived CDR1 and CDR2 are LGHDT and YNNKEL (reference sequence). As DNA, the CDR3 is TGTGCCAGCGGGGGCCACTACAATGAGCAGTTCTTC. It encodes CASGGHYNEQFF.

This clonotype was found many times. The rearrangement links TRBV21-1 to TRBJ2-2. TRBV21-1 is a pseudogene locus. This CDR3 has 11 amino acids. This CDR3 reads CASRNLGELFF. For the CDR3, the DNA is TGTGCCAGCAGGAACCTGGGGGAGCTGTTTTTT.

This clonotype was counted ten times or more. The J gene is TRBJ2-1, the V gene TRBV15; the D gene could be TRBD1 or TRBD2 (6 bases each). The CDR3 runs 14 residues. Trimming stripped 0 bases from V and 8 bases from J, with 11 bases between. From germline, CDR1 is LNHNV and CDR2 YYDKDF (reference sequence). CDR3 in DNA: TGTGCCACCAGCAGAGAATCTAGGGGGGATGAGCAGTTCTTC. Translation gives CATSRESRGDEQFF.

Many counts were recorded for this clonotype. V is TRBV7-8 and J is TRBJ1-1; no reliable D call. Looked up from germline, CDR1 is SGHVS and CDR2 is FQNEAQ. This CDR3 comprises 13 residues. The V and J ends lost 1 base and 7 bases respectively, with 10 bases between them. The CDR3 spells CASSLGLTSEAFF. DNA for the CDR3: TGTGCCAGCAGCTTAGGCCTCACGAGTGAAGCTTTCTTT.

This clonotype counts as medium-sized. The DNA of the CDR3 is TGTGCCAGCAGTATCTCCGGGGACAGAAACACCATATATTTT. Translation: CASSISGDRNTIYF. The chain links TRBV27 to TRBJ1-3, with D perhaps TRBD1 (6 bases). The V end lost 5 bases, the J end lost 5 bases, and 13 bases lay between the germline ends. The germline V gene encodes CDR1 MNHEY and CDR2 SMNVEV (reference sequence). This CDR3 is built from 14 residues.

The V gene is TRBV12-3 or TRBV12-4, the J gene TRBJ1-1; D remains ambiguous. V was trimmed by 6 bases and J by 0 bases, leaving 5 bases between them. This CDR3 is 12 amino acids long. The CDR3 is CASSPVNTEAFF. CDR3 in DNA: TGTGCCAGCAGCCCCGTGAACACTGAAGCTTTCTTT.

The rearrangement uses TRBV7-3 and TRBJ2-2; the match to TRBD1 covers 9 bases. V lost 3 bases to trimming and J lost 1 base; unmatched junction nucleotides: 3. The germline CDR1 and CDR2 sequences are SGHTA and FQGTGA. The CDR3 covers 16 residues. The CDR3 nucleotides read TGTGCCAGCAGCTTGACAGGGGGTTGGAACACCGGGGAGCTGTTTTTT. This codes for CASSLTGGWNTGELFF. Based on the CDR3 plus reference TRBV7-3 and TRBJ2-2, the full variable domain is GAGVSQTPSNKVTEKGKYVELRCDPISGHTALYWYRQSLGQGPEFLIYFQGTGAADDSGLPNDRFFAVRPEGSVSTLKIQRTERGDSAVYLCASSLTGGWNTGELFFGEGSRLTVL.

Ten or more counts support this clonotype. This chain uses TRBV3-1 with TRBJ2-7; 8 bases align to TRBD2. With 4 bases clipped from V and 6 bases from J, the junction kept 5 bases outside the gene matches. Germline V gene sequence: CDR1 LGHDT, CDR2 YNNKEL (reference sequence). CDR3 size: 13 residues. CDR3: CASSPGRGGEQYF. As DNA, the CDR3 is TGTGCCAGCAGCCCGGGACGGGGGGGCGAGCAGTACTTC.

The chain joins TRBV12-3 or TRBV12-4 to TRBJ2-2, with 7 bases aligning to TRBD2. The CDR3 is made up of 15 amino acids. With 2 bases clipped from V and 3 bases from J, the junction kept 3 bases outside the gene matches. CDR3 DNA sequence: TGTGCCAGCAGTTTATTGGGAGGGGACACCGGGGAGCTGTTTTTT. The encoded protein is CASSLLGGDTGELFF.

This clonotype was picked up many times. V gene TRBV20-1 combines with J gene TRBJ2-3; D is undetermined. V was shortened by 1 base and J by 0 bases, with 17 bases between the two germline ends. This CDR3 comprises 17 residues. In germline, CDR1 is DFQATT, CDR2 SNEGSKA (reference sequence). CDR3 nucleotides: TGCAGTGCTAGAGTCCCTCAGAAAGATCGGAGCACAGATACGCAGTATTTT. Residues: CSARVPQKDRSTDTQYF.

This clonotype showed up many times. The DNA of the CDR3 is TGCGCCAGCAGCCCCGGACAGCGCCACACAGATACGCAGTATTTT. It translates to CASSPGQRHTDTQYF. This chain connects TRBV5-1 to TRBJ2-3; D perhaps matches TRBD1 (6 bases). CDR3 length: 15 residues. CDR1 SGHRS and CDR2 YFSETQ come from the germline V gene. Trimming cost V 4 bases and J 2 bases, with 14 bases left between them. The full variable domain, completed using reference TRBV5-1 and TRBJ2-3, is KAGVTQTPRYLIKTRGQQVTLSCSPISGHRSVSWYQQTPGQGLQFLFEYFSETQRNKGNFPGRFSGRQFSNSRSEMNVSTLELGDSALYLCASSPGQRHTDTQYFGPGTRLTVL.

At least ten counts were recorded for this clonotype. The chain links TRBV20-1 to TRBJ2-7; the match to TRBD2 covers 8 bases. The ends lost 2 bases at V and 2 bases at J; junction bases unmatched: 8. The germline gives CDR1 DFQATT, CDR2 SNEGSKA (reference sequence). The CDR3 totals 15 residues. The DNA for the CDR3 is TGCAGTGCTAGACCTCCCGGACTAGCAACCTACGAGCAGTACTTC. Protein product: CSARPPGLATYEQYF.

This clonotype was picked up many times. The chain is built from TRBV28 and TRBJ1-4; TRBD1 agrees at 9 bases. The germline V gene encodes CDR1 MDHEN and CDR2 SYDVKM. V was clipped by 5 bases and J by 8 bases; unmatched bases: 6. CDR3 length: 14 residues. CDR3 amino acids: CASSRDRVGEKLFF. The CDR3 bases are TGTGCCAGCAGTCGGGACAGGGTGGGAGAAAAACTGTTTTTT.

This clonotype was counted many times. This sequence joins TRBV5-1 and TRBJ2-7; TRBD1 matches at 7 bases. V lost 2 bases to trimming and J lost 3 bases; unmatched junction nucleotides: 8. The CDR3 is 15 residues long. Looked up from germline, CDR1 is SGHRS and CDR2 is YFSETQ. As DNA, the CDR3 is TGCGCCAGCAGCTTAAACTTGGGACAGAGCTACGAGCAGTACTTC. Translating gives CASSLNLGQSYEQYF.

The CDR3 nucleotides read TGCGCCAGCAGCTCTGGAGGGACCTACAATGAGCAGTTCTTC. Amino acid sequence: CASSSGGTYNEQFF. This sequence joins TRBV5-1 and TRBJ2-1, with D possibly TRBD2 on 6 matching bases. V dropped 3 bases and J dropped 2 bases, with 9 bases sitting between them. The CDR3 extends over 14 amino acids. Germline V gene lookup returns CDR1 SGHRS and CDR2 YFSETQ.

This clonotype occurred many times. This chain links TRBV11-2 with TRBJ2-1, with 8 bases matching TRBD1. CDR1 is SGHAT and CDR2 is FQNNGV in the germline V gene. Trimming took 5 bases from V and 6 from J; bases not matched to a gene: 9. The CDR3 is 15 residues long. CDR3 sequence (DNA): TGTGCCAGCAGCCTGCGGACAGGGTTTATCAATGAGCAGTTCTTC. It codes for CASSLRTGFINEQFF.

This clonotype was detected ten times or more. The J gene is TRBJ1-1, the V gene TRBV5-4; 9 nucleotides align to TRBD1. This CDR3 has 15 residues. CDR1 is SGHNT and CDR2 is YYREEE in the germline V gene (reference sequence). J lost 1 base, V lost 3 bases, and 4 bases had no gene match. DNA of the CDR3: TGTGCCAGCAGCTCCCCGACAGGGGGGAACACTGAAGCTTTCTTT. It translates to CASSSPTGGNTEAFF.

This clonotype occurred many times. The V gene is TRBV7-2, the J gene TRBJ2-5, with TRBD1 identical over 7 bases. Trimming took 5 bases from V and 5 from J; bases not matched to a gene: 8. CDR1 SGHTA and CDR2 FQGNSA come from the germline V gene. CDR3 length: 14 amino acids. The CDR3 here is CASSDRGGLETQYF. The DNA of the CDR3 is TGTGCCAGCAGCGATAGAGGGGGCCTGGAGACCCAGTACTTC.

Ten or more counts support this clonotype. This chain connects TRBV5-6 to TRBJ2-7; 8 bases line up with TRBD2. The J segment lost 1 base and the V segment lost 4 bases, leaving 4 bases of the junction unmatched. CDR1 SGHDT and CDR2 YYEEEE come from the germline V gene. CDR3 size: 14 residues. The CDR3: CASSPGGASYEQYF. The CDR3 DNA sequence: TGTGCCAGCAGCCCCGGGGGGGCGTCCTACGAGCAGTACTTC.

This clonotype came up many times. CDR3 sequence reads: CASSQDPTGSPGELFF. CDR3 bases: TGCGCCAGCAGCCAAGATCCGACAGGGTCTCCCGGGGAGCTGTTTTTT. The rearrangement joins TRBV4-1 to TRBJ2-2, with 7 nucleotides matching TRBD1. In germline, CDR1 is MGHRA, CDR2 YSYEKL. V shed 0 bases, J shed 6 bases, and the junction held 7 bases outside the gene matches. CDR3 length: 16 residues.

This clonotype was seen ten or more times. CDR3 residues: CSARDPRHNEQFF. For the CDR3, the DNA is TGCAGTGCTAGAGATCCTCGCCACAATGAGCAGTTCTTC. V is TRBV20-1 and J is TRBJ2-1; D is undetermined. The CDR3 is 13 amino acids. Per germline, CDR1 DFQATT and CDR2 SNEGSKA (reference sequence). V dropped 0 bases and J dropped 5 bases, with 8 bases sitting between them.

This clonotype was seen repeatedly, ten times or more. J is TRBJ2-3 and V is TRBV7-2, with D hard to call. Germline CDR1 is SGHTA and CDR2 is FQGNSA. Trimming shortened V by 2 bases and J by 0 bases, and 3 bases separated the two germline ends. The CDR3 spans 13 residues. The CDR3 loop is CASSLYSTDTQYF. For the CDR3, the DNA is TGTGCCAGCAGCTTATATAGCACAGATACGCAGTATTTT.